This section outlines one TCR beta chain sequence together with its context. What it recognizes is unknown. Primers included in the PCR were 60 Vbeta and 13 Jbeta primers. Sequencing used immunoSEQ multiplex PCR; TCRdb keeps in-frame clones, though not all of them. This table holds over 40,000 clones. The sample originates from a study of cytomegalovirus exposure and HLA in healthy donors. Study outcomes and limitations: The likely origin of a cluster of highly shared sequence variants was a sequencing artifact. Presence/absence analyses assumed roughly uniform sequencing depth across donors, which may not hold. Follow-up analysis seemed to connect common viral pathogens with several of the most significant clusters identified.

Trimming left V 6 bases short and J 7 bases short, with 12 bases between. The germline gives CDR1 MNHEY, CDR2 SVGAGI. This CDR3 contains 12 residues. The sample taken for sequencing was PBMCs. V is TRBV6-5 and J is TRBJ1-2; D is unclear. The origin of this receptor is a man aged 25-45 years in good health and CMV-seronegative. The CDR3 DNA follows: TGTGCCAGCAGCCCTGACGGGAGTGGCTACACCTTC. Protein product: CASSPDGSGYTF.